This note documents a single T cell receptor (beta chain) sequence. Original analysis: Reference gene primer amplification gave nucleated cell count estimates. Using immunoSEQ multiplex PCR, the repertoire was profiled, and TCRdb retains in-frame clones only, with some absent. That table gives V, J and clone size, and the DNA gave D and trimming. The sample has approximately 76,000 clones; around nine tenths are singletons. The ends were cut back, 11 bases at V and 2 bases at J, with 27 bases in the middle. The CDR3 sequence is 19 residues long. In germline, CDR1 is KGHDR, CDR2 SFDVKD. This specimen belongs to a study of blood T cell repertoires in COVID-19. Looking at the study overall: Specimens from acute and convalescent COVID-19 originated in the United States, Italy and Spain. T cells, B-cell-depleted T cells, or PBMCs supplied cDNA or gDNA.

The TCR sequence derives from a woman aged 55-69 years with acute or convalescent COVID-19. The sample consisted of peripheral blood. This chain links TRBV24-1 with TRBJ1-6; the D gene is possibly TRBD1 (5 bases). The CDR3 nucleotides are TGTGCCAGCCTTCCGAGAGCAAGGGGCCCAAACCCCTATAATTCACCCCTCCACTTT. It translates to CASLPRARGPNPYNSPLHF.